This T cell receptor beta chain was recorded in a study of a mutant IDH1 vaccine in newly diagnosed glioma. At the level of the study: Antecedent treatment encompassed radiotherapy, temozolomide, or their combination; the majority received both.

Only in-frame clones appear in the TCRdb table, and some are missing; sequencing was by immunoSEQ multiplex PCR. The sample contains 56,000 or so clones, 70% to 85% of which appear only once. Time point reported: week 47, end of study. Each vaccine dose was 300 ug of mutant IDH1 20-mer peptide, with topical imiquimod. Vaccinations, eight in total, occurred in weeks 1, 3, 5, 7, 11, 15, 19, 23. CDR3 length equals 16 residues. Per the germline V gene, CDR1 is KGHSH and CDR2 is LQKENI. The V end was cut by 6 bases, the J end by 3 bases, with 20 bases between. This clone was detected a few times. The target antigen is unknown.

The specimen comprised PBMCs, sampled from a glioma patient whose treatment included an IDH1 peptide vaccine. The chain is built from TRBV18 and TRBJ2-5, with D unresolved. The sequence came from a man aged 50 or older with glioma. The CDR3 DNA sequence: TGTGCCAGCTCTCTCAACGCACCGGGCGCGGAAGAGACCCAGTACTTC. Amino acid sequence: CASSLNAPGAEETQYF.